Shown below are 8 T cell receptor beta chains from a single sample sequenced in a study of shared clonotypes between healthy human individuals. Libraries were prepared by immunoSEQ multiplex PCR; TCRdb keeps only in-frame clonotypes and omits some of them. This sample has 1.4 million to 1.5 million clones, with around 97% found just once. The sequenced material came from naive CD4+ T cells sorted from blood. Subset denoted: CD45RA+ positively selected. The receptors shown here come from a man aged 25-45 years in good health.

This clone appeared a few times. V is TRBV7-3 and J is TRBJ1-1; D uncertain. Germline CDR1 is SGHTA and CDR2 is FQGTGA. The CDR3 has 13 amino acids. V was shortened by 6 bases and J by 5 bases, with 13 bases between the two germline ends. CDR3 DNA: TGTGCCAGCAGTTTGGGTTGGCGTACTGAAGCTTTCTTT. This encodes CASSLGWRTEAFF.

The chain carries TRBV5-1 and TRBJ2-5; 7 bases map to TRBD1. CDR3 length equals 14 residues. V trimming: 5 bases; J trimming: 9 bases; junction bases outside the gene matches: 13. Looked up from germline, CDR1 is SGHRS and CDR2 is YFSETQ. In DNA form, the CDR3 reads TGCGCCAGCAGAACGAGGACAGGAGCAGGGGCCCAGTACTTC. It specifies CASRTRTGAGAQYF.

This CDR3 is CASSLDGFRHEQYF. CDR3 coding DNA: TGTGCCAGCAGCTTGGACGGATTCCGACACGAGCAGTACTTC. The V and J genes are TRBV5-5 and TRBJ2-7; unclear D gene. The CDR3 is made up of 14 amino acids. Germline-derived CDR1 and CDR2 are SGHKS and YYEKEE (reference sequence). V gave up 0 bases and J gave up 5 bases, with 12 bases separating them.

With regard to this clone: Different DNA sequences within this sample yield the same CDR3. The genes are TRBV5-4 and TRBJ2-5, with TRBD2 as a possible D gene (5 bases). The germline gives CDR1 SGHNT, CDR2 YYREEE (reference sequence). This CDR3 has 11 amino acids. V lost 4 bases and J 5 bases, leaving 6 bases between the germline ends. The CDR3 region has the DNA TGTGCCAGCAGCCGCGGGGAGACCCAGTACTTC. Its protein is CASSRGETQYF.

The rearrangement joins TRBV5-1 to TRBJ1-1; D is ambiguous. From germline, CDR1 is SGHRS and CDR2 YFSETQ. V lost 3 bases, J lost 4 bases, and 16 bases lay in between. The CDR3 has 15 amino acids. CDR3 region: CASSSGLASVTEAFF. CDR3 DNA: TGCGCCAGCAGCTCCGGACTGGCCTCAGTCACTGAAGCTTTCTTT.

CDR3 protein: CASSVLSIPSNYGYTF. CDR3 DNA sequence: TGTGCCAGCAGTGTCCTAAGCATTCCATCTAACTATGGCTACACCTTC. The chain recombines TRBV6-1 with TRBJ1-2; D unclear. Germline lookup yields CDR1 MNHNS and CDR2 SASEGT. This CDR3 is 16 amino acids long. Trimming pared 4 bases from V and 0 bases from J, leaving 15 bases between.

The chain links TRBV5-8 to TRBJ1-5; weak D call: TRBD1 (6 bases). This CDR3 has 18 residues. CDR1 is SGHTS and CDR2 is YDEGEE in the germline V gene. Trimming shortened V by 9 bases and J by 4 bases, and 29 bases separated the two germline ends. The CDR3 protein is CATFLWGGVGTPNQPQHF. Here the CDR3 DNA reads TGTGCCACCTTCCTCTGGGGGGGGGTAGGGACACCTAATCAGCCCCAGCATTTT.

The chain has TRBV11-2 and TRBJ2-7, with 10 bases identical to TRBD1. The germline CDR1 and CDR2 sequences are SGHAT and FQNNGV. This CDR3 comprises 15 residues. The ends lost 5 bases at V and 0 bases at J; junction bases unmatched: 4. CDR3 loop: CASSLRDRGSYEQYF. CDR3 bases: TGTGCCAGCAGCCTCCGGGACAGGGGCTCCTACGAGCAGTACTTC. Filled out from reference TRBV11-2 and TRBJ2-7, the complete variable domain reads EAGVAQSPRYKIIEKRQSVAFWCNPISGHATLYWYQQILGQGPKLLIQFQNNGVVDDSQLPKDRFSAERLKGVDSTLKIQPAKLEDSAVYLCASSLRDRGSYEQYFGPGTRLTVT.